This T cell receptor (beta chain) was documented in a study of CD8+CD57+ T cells in acquired aplastic anemia. On this clonotype: Its antigen is not known.

CDR3 length: 13 residues. Germline CDR1 is SGHRS and CDR2 is YFSETQ. Trimming removed 4 bases from V and 8 bases from J, with 15 bases in between. Points from the study as a whole: CD8+ Simpson's diversity showed no significant patient-control difference.

Profiling that covered TCR beta VDJ and CDR3 relied on genomic DNA as its template. Via MiXCR, TCRdb re-called the reads, giving one row per CDR3 protein. In the table there are 250,000 to 350,000 distinct CDR3 sequences, 55% to 60% of which are singletons. This receptor was taken from a human donor with severe aplastic anemia or a healthy control (not recorded which). The sequenced material came from sorted CD4+, CD8+, or CD8+CD57+ T cells (not recorded which) from PBMCs. This chain links TRBV5-1 with TRBJ1-2; D perhaps matches TRBD1 (5 bases). Here the CDR3 DNA reads TGCGCCAGCAGCAAAGACGGGGGGGGAGGCTACACCTTC. Its protein is CASSKDGGGGYTF.